Reported below is one TCR beta chain. These data originate in a study of blood T cell repertoires in COVID-19. Overall study: Samples came from the United States, Italy and Spain, spanning acute and convalescent COVID-19. Nucleic acid was either cDNA or gDNA, and it came from T cells, B-cell-depleted T cells, or PBMCs.

V dropped 3 bases and J dropped 13 bases, with 14 bases sitting between them. Germline V gives CDR1 SGHRS, CDR2 YFSETQ. This CDR3 contains 13 residues. As originally analysed: Quantification of nucleated cells was approximated via reference gene primer amplification. Generated by immunoSEQ multiplex PCR, the TCRdb table keeps only in-frame clones and is missing some. The V and J calls and clone size are taken from that table; D and trimming were inferred from the DNA. The sample includes some 45,000 clones, around 90% of them seen just once. The chain links TRBV5-1 to TRBJ1-6, with D perhaps matching TRBD1 (6 bases). Source material: peripheral blood. The TCR was taken from a man aged 55 to 70 with active COVID-19. This CDR3 is CASSSTGVGPLHF. CDR3 nucleotide sequence: TGCGCCAGCAGCTCGACAGGTGTCGGGCCCCTCCACTTT.